This T cell receptor (beta chain) was profiled in a study of cytomegalovirus exposure and HLA in healthy donors. Turning to the study itself: Early on, a data release was issued that held some 91 million unique TCRs from HLA-typed donors.

Vbeta (60) and Jbeta (13) primers were used in the PCR. TCRdb keeps only in-frame clones here, not all; method: immunoSEQ multiplex PCR. The data hold approximately 130,000 clones, with 65% to 80% observed a single time. On this clone itself: Its cognate antigen is unknown.

General study findings and limits: As a later analysis showed, a missense DCLRE1C variant was linked to trimming of TCR beta V- and J-genes. The study recorded around 160 TCR beta chains that were cytomegalovirus-associated. For most TCR beta V segments, an earlier analysis put the productive rate at about 87% or about 30% of the time.

The sequenced sample was PBMCs. The sequence was obtained from a woman aged 40 to 50 in good health and CMV-seropositive.

The CDR3 sequence: CASSQDGTGGRTDTQYF. Written as DNA, the CDR3 is TGCGCCAGCAGCCAAGATGGGACAGGGGGTCGCACAGATACGCAGTATTTT. V usage is TRBV4-1 and J usage is TRBJ2-3, with 11 bases identical to TRBD1. V was pared by 0 bases and J by 1 base, with 3 bases of the junction left unmatched. The CDR3 covers 17 residues. Germline CDR1 and CDR2: MGHRA and YSYEKL.